One sample yielded the 22 T cell receptor beta chains listed below, sequenced in a study of cytomegalovirus exposure and HLA in healthy donors. The PCR made use of 60 Vbeta and 13 Jbeta primers. Clones were read by immunoSEQ multiplex PCR, and TCRdb kept only the in-frame ones, dropping some. The sample spans roughly 190,000 clones; the ten largest clones claim about 0.8%. The sample consisted of PBMCs. These receptors were collected from a young woman in good health and CMV-seropositive.

The chain uses TRBV5-1 and TRBJ2-6, with 7 bases fitting TRBD1. CDR1 is SGHRS, CDR2 YFSETQ, per germline. This CDR3 comprises 14 residues. The CDR3 DNA is TGCACCAAGGGGGCGAACTCTGGGGCCAACGTCCTGACTTTC. It encodes CTKGANSGANVLTF.

The chain is built from TRBV28 and TRBJ2-7; no clear D gene. This CDR3 has 11 residues. CDR1 and CDR2 (germline): MDHEN, SYDVKM. V gave up 4 bases and J gave up 2 bases, with 3 bases separating them. This CDR3 is CASSSTYEQYF. CDR3 DNA: TGTGCCAGCAGTTCTACCTACGAGCAGTACTTC. Combining the CDR3 with reference TRBV28 and TRBJ2-7 gives the whole variable domain DVKVTQSSRYLVKRTGEKVFLECVQDMDHENMFWYRQDPGLGLRLIYFSYDVKMKEKGDIPEGYSVSREKKERFSLILESASTNQTSMYLCASSSTYEQYFGPGTRLTVT.

The chain employs TRBV5-4 and TRBJ2-2, with 15 bases that match TRBD2. The CDR3 is 18 amino acids. V lost 2 bases, J lost 3 bases, and 5 bases stayed unmatched. CDR1 is SGHNT and CDR2 is YYREEE in the germline V gene (reference sequence). The CDR3 nucleotides read TGTGCCAGCAGCTTCGGACTAGCGGGAGGGCCGGACACCGGGGAGCTGTTTTTT. As protein: CASSFGLAGGPDTGELFF.

This chain joins TRBV9 and TRBJ2-5; weak D call: TRBD2 (5 bases). This CDR3 has 14 residues. V was shortened by 4 bases and J by 2 bases, with 12 bases between the two germline ends. In germline, CDR1 is SGDLS, CDR2 YYNGEE. CDR3 sequence: CASSPGLFQETQYF. The CDR3 nucleotides are TGTGCCAGCAGCCCCGGACTGTTTCAAGAGACCCAGTACTTC.

The chain couples TRBV6-4 to TRBJ1-6; D is undetermined. CDR3 length equals 12 residues. Germline CDR1 and CDR2: MRHNA and SNTAGT. Deletions cut 7 bases from V and 3 bases from J, with 4 bases between. The CDR3 sequence: CASTFYNSPLHF. DNA of the CDR3: TGTGCCAGCACCTTCTATAATTCACCCCTCCACTTT.

The rearrangement uses TRBV19 and TRBJ1-1, with unresolved D. The CDR3 is 13 amino acids. Deletions cut 5 bases from V and 1 base from J, with 8 bases between. The germline gives CDR1 LNHDA, CDR2 SQIVND (reference sequence). The CDR3 spells CASSSGTNTEAFF. The CDR3 nucleotides are TGTGCCAGTAGTTCAGGTACGAACACTGAAGCTTTCTTT.

The chain has TRBV6-4 and TRBJ2-1; 16 nucleotides match TRBD2. This CDR3 has 18 amino acids. The junction had 4 bases not matched to a gene; V was cut back by 5 bases and J by 0 bases. Germline CDR1 is MRHNA and CDR2 is SNTAGT. The CDR3 sequence is CASSPGTSGRASYNEQFF. The CDR3 DNA sequence: TGTGCCAGCAGTCCCGGGACTAGCGGGAGGGCCTCCTACAATGAGCAGTTCTTC.

This chain joins TRBV6-5 and TRBJ1-1; 8 nucleotides align to TRBD1. V dropped 5 bases and J dropped 1; count of bases not matched to a gene: 3. Germline lookup yields CDR1 MNHEY and CDR2 SVGAGI. The CDR3 is 14 residues long. The CDR3 spells CASSKGQENTEAFF. Here the CDR3 DNA reads TGTGCCAGCAGTAAGGGACAGGAGAACACTGAAGCTTTCTTT.

This sequence joins TRBV11-3 and TRBJ2-7; 7 bases agree with TRBD2. The V gene's germline CDR1 is SGHNT and CDR2 YENEEA. Trimming cost V 7 bases and J 0 bases; bases outside gene matches: 9. This CDR3 contains 15 residues. The CDR3 loop reads CASTTLGGSSYEQYF. CDR3 coding DNA: TGTGCCAGCACCACCCTGGGCGGGAGCTCCTACGAGCAGTACTTC.

The rearrangement uses TRBV13 and TRBJ1-3; 12 nucleotides align to TRBD1. Germline V gene data show CDR1 as PRHDT and CDR2 as FYEKMQ (reference sequence). The V and J ends lost 6 bases and 0 bases, in that order; junction bases with no gene match: 9. The CDR3 sequence is 18 residues long. The CDR3 nucleotides are TGTGCCAGCAGACCGGGACAGGGGGCCTCCAACTCTGGAAACACCATATATTTT. Encoded protein: CASRPGQGASNSGNTIYF.

CDR3 sequence: CASSLAYEQYF. The DNA for the CDR3 is TGCGCCAGCAGCCTTGCCTACGAGCAGTACTTC. The chain has TRBV5-1 and TRBJ2-7, with no clear D. The CDR3 is 11 residues long. Germline CDR1 reads SGHRS; CDR2 reads YFSETQ. Trimming removed 4 bases from V and 2 bases from J, with 4 bases in between.

CDR3 sequence reads: CASSLGTNNQPQHF. CDR3 DNA: TGTGCCAGCAGTTTAGGGACAAACAATCAGCCCCAGCATTTT. This chain uses TRBV28 with TRBJ1-5, with a weak D call TRBD1 (6 bases). V lost 2 bases, J lost 3 bases, and 8 bases lay in between. Germline CDR1 MDHEN, CDR2 SYDVKM. CDR3 size: 14 residues.

The CDR3 region has the DNA TGTGCCAGCTCACCGAGGGTTGGGAACACTGAAGCTTTCTTT. Encoded protein: CASSPRVGNTEAFF. The chain is built from TRBV18 and TRBJ1-1, with no clear D. From germline, CDR1 is KGHSH and CDR2 LQKENI. The germline V and J ends were trimmed by 3 bases and 1 base, with 9 bases remaining between them. This CDR3 region has 14 residues.

In nucleotides, the CDR3 is TGTGCCAGCAGCCCCCCTCGGGGGGAGATCTATGGCTACACCTTC. Protein product: CASSPPRGEIYGYTF. The gene calls are TRBV7-8 and TRBJ1-2; tentative D call: TRBD1 (5 bases). Germline CDR1 and CDR2: SGHVS and FQNEAQ. The ends were cut back, 5 bases at V and 4 bases at J, with 17 bases in the middle. This CDR3 is built from 15 residues.

The rearrangement joins TRBV6-5 to TRBJ2-7; the D gene is possibly TRBD2 (7 bases). Germline lookup yields CDR1 MNHEY and CDR2 SVGAGI. The CDR3 has 16 amino acids. With 4 bases removed from V and 3 bases from J, the gap between germline ends came to 19 bases. The CDR3 DNA follows: TGTGCCAGCAGTTCCCCCAGGGGAGGGATAGACTACGAGCAGTACTTC. Protein: CASSSPRGGIDYEQYF.

The chain is built from TRBV11-2 and TRBJ2-5, with 11 bases that match TRBD2. This CDR3 has 15 amino acids. The J segment lost 4 bases and the V segment lost 4 bases, leaving 5 bases of the junction unmatched. Germline V gives CDR1 SGHAT, CDR2 FQNNGV. In DNA form, the CDR3 reads TGTGCCAGCAGCTCGGGACTAGCGGTCATAGAGACCCAGTACTTC. It codes for CASSSGLAVIETQYF.

The gene calls are TRBV4-1 and TRBJ2-2; 8 bases are shared with TRBD2. Germline CDR1 and CDR2: MGHRA and YSYEKL. Unmatched junction bases numbered 5, after V lost 5 bases and J lost 3 bases. This CDR3 contains 15 residues. The CDR3 sequence is CASSAGRADTGELFF. Here the CDR3 DNA reads TGCGCCAGCAGCGCCGGGAGGGCCGACACCGGGGAGCTGTTTTTT.

V is TRBV13 and J is TRBJ1-1; possibly TRBD1 for D (5 bases). Trimming pared 6 bases from V and 7 bases from J, leaving 12 bases between. Germline CDR1 reads PRHDT; CDR2 reads FYEKMQ (reference sequence). This CDR3 is 12 amino acids long. The CDR3 is CASRPVGGEAFF. CDR3 DNA: TGTGCCAGCAGGCCAGTGGGGGGTGAAGCTTTCTTT.

The chain recombines TRBV30 with TRBJ2-3; tentatively, D is TRBD2 (5 bases). Germline V lookup: CDR1 GTSNPN, CDR2 SVGIG (reference sequence). CDR3 length equals 10 residues. The V end was cut by 7 bases, the J end by 6 bases, with 8 bases between. CDR3: CALIADTQYF. For the CDR3, the DNA is TGTGCCTTGATAGCGGATACGCAGTATTTT.

The chain combines TRBV7-9 with TRBJ2-3, with D possibly TRBD2 on 6 matching bases. The CDR3 loop spans 15 amino acids. Trimming shortened V by 2 bases and J by 2 bases, and 11 bases separated the two germline ends. Germline V gives CDR1 SEHNR, CDR2 FQNEAQ (reference sequence). The CDR3 coding sequence is TGTGCCAGCAGCTTACCGGGAGCCCTCACAGATACGCAGTATTTT. It codes for CASSLPGALTDTQYF.

The chain links TRBV4-1 to TRBJ1-2; TRBD1 might be the D (6 bases). Per germline, CDR1 MGHRA and CDR2 YSYEKL. V lost 0 bases and J 5 bases, leaving 10 bases between the germline ends. The CDR3 is made up of 14 amino acids. The CDR3 loop reads CASSQEQGRYGYTF. CDR3 DNA: TGCGCCAGCAGCCAAGAACAGGGACGGTATGGCTACACCTTC.

The CDR3 DNA sequence: TGTGCCAGCAGCGTCGGGACTAGCGGTATCTACGAGCAGTACTTC. This gives the protein CASSVGTSGIYEQYF. This rearrangement joins TRBV9 to TRBJ2-7, with TRBD2 identical over 11 bases. Germline V lookup: CDR1 SGDLS, CDR2 YYNGEE. Trimming removed 2 bases from V and 3 bases from J; junction bases left unmatched: 4. This CDR3 comprises 15 residues. Together with reference TRBV9 and TRBJ2-7, the CDR3 gives the full variable domain: DSGVTQTPKHLITATGQRVTLRCSPRSGDLSVYWYQQSLDQGLQFLIQYYNGEERAKGNILERFSAQQFPDLHSELNLSSLELGDSALYFCASSVGTSGIYEQYFGPGTRLTVT.